The present T cell receptor beta chain was sequenced within a study of cytomegalovirus exposure and HLA in healthy donors. Findings and caveats of the study: A later look showed TCR association rates differing by HLA locus, highest for DRB1 and lowest for HLA-C. About 87% or about 30% of the time was how often most TCR beta V segments were productive, according to an earlier analysis. The study put around 180 TCR beta chains on its list as cytomegalovirus-associated.

In the PCR, 60 Vbeta and 13 Jbeta primers were used. Clones were sequenced by immunoSEQ multiplex PCR, and TCRdb holds only the in-frame ones, with some missing. This table holds about 180,000 clones, about 80% found once. Concerning this clone itself: Its antigen is not known.

Germline CDR1 and CDR2: SGHTA and FQGNSA. The length of the CDR3 is 13 residues. Trimming cost V 4 bases and J 2 bases, with 8 bases left between them. The receptor's source is a woman aged 50 to 60 in good health and CMV-seropositive. The sequenced sample was PBMCs. The rearrangement uses TRBV7-2 and TRBJ2-5; D uncertain. DNA for the CDR3: TGTGCCAGCAGCTCCCTCGGGCAAGAGACCCAGTACTTC. Its protein is CASSSLGQETQYF.